This T cell receptor (beta chain) was recorded in a study of CD8+CD57+ T cells in acquired aplastic anemia. In the study overall: Recorded DNA amounts for sorted CD4+ and CD8+ cells had an average of approximately 3 ug.

Study-wide points: Researchers reported that CD8+ Simpson's diversity was not significantly different in patients versus controls. Patients shared 25 to 30 CD8+ CDR3 sequences with controls.

Worth noting for this clonotype: Its antigen is unknown.

In patients chosen for sequencing, flow cytometry had shown CD8+CD57+ cell expansion. The junction had 0 bases not matched to a gene; V was cut back by 5 bases and J by 1 base. This CDR3 region has 14 residues. TCR beta VDJ and CDR3 were profiled, and genomic DNA was the template. Each CDR3 protein gets one entry after TCRdb re-called the reads with MiXCR. Of about 180,000 distinct CDR3 sequences listed, more than 45% are singletons. The sample was sorted CD4+, CD8+, or CD8+CD57+ T cells (not recorded which) from PBMCs. J is TRBJ2-3 and V is TRBV12-3 or TRBV12-4, with 10 positions matching TRBD2. The receptor comes from a human donor with aplastic anemia. The chain's CDR3 is CASSGTSGTDTQYF. In nucleotides, the CDR3 is TGTGCCAGCAGTGGGACTAGCGGCACAGATACGCAGTATTTT.